This TCR beta chain was identified during a study of T cell responses to AZD1222 COVID-19 vaccine. Findings and limits, study-wide: Following two doses of AZD1222, Spike-specific TCR breadth and depth rose.

This clone was detected once. No antigen is known for it. The germline CDR1 and CDR2 sequences are SGHRS and YFSETQ. CDR3 length equals 15 residues. V lost 4 bases to trimming and J lost 3 bases; unmatched junction nucleotides: 6. Sequenced by immunoSEQ multiplex PCR; TCRdb stores in-frame clones only, minus some. The table has under 150,000 clones, roughly 92% seen once. The TCR was taken from an adult who received the AZD1222 COVID-19 vaccine. The rearrangement joins TRBV5-1 to TRBJ1-4, with TRBD1 matching over 7 bases. The material sequenced was peripheral blood, taken 28 days after the second AZD1222 dose. The CDR3 DNA reads TGCGCCAGCAGCCCCACAGGGGACTCTAATGAAAAACTGTTTTTT. It is translated as CASSPTGDSNEKLFF.